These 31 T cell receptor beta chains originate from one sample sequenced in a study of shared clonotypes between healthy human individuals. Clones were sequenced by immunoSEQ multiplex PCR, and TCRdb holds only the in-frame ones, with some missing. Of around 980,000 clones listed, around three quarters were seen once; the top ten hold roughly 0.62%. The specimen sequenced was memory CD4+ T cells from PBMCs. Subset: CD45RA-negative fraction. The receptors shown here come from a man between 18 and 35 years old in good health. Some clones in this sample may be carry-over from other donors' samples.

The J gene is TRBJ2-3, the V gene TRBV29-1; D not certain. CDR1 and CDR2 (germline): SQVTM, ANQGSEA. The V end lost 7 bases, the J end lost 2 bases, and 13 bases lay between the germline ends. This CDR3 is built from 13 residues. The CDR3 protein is CSAKTEPTDTQYF. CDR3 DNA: TGCAGCGCTAAGACCGAACCCACAGATACGCAGTATTTT.

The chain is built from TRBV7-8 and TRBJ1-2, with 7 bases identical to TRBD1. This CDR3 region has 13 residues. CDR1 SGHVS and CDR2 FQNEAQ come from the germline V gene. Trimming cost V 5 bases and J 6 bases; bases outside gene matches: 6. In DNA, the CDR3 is TGTGCCAGCAGCACACAGGGGATTGATGGCTACACCTTC. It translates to CASSTQGIDGYTF.

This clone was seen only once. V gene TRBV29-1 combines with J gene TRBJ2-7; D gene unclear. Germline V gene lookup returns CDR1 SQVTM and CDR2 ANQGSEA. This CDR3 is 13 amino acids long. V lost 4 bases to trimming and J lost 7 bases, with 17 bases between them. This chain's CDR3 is CSVASDRTGEQYF. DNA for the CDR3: TGCAGCGTTGCAAGCGACCGCACCGGGGAGCAGTACTTC.

The CDR3 loop reads CASGFEAGEQYF. The DNA of the CDR3 is TGTGCTAGTGGTTTCGAGGCGGGCGAGCAGTACTTC. J is TRBJ2-7 and V is TRBV12-5, with a tentative D call TRBD2 (5 bases). Trimming cost V 3 bases and J 6 bases, with 9 bases left between them. The CDR3 length is 12 residues. Germline values: CDR1 LGHNT, CDR2 FRNRAP.

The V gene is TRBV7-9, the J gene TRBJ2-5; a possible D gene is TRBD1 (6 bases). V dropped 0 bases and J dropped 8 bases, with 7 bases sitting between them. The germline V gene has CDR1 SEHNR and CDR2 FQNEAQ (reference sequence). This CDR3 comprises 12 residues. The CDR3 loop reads CASSLAQGTQYF. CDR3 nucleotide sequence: TGTGCCAGCAGCTTAGCACAGGGAACCCAGTACTTC. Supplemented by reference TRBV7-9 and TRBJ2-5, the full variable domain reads DTGVSQNPRHKITKRGQNVTFRCDPISEHNRLYWYRQTLGQGPEFLTYFQNEAQLEKSRLLSDRFSAERPKGSFSTLEIQRTEQGDSAMYLCASSLAQGTQYFGPGTRLLVL.

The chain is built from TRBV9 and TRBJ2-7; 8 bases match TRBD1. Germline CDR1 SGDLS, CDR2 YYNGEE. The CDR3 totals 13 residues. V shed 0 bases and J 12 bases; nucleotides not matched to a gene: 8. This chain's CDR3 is CASSVGVTGGLYF. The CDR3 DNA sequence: TGTGCCAGCAGCGTAGGGGTTACAGGGGGTCTGTACTTC.

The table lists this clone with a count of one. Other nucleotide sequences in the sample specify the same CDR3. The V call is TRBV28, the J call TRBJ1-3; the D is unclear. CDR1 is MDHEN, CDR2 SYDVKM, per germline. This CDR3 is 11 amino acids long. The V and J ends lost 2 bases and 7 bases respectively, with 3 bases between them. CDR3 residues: CASSLGNTIYF. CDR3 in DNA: TGTGCCAGCAGTTTAGGGAACACCATATATTTT.

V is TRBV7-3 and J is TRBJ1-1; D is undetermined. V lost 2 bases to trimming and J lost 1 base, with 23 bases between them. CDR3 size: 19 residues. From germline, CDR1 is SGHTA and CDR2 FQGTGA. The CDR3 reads CASSLASTLPLVGNTEAFF. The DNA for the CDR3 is TGTGCCAGCAGCTTAGCGTCGACACTCCCATTGGTGGGGAACACTGAAGCTTTCTTT.

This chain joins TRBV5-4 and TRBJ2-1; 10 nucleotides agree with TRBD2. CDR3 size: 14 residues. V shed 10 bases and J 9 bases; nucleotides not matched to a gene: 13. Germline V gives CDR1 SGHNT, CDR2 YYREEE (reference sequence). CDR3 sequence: CADHLAGVGGEQFF. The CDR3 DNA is TGTGCCGACCATCTAGCGGGAGTAGGGGGTGAGCAGTTCTTC.

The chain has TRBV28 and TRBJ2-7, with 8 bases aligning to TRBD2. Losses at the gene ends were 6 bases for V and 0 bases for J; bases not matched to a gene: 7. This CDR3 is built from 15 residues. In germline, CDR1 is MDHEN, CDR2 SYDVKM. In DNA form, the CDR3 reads TGTGCCAGCAGCCCGACGGGGGGGGGCTCCTACGAGCAGTACTTC. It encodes CASSPTGGGSYEQYF.

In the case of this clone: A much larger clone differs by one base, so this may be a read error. DNA for the CDR3: TGTGCCAGCAGCTTCCTCACAGATACGCAGTATTTT. Amino acids: CASSFLTDTQYF. The V and J genes are TRBV7-2 and TRBJ2-3; no definite D call. V lost 3 bases and J 2 bases, leaving 3 bases between the germline ends. This CDR3 has 12 residues. Germline V gives CDR1 SGHTA, CDR2 FQGNSA.

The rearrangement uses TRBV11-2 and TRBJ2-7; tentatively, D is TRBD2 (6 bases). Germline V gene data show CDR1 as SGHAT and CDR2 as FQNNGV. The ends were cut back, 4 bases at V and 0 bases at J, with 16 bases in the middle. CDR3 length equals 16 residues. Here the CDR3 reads CASSSPRGRSSYEQYF. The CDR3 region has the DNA TGTGCCAGCAGCTCTCCGCGGGGCCGAAGCTCCTACGAGCAGTACTTC.

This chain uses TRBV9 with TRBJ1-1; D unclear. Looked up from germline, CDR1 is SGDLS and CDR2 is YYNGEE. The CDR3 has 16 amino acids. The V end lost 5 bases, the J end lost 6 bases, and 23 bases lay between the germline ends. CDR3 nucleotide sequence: TGTGCCAGCAGTACGACGGCAGGCAAGCTCAGCTCTGAAGCTTTCTTT. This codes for CASSTTAGKLSSEAFF. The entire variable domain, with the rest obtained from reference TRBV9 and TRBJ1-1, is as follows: DSGVTQTPKHLITATGQRVTLRCSPRSGDLSVYWYQQSLDQGLQFLIQYYNGEERAKGNILERFSAQQFPDLHSELNLSSLELGDSALYFCASSTTAGKLSSEAFFGQGTRLTVV.

In DNA, the CDR3 is TGTGCCAGCAGCTTGGCCAGGGGACGTGAAGAGACCCAGTACTTC. The encoded protein is CASSLARGREETQYF. The chain uses TRBV5-8 and TRBJ2-5; D possibly corresponds to TRBD1 (6 bases). Germline V gene data show CDR1 as SGHTS and CDR2 as YDEGEE. Trimming removed 0 bases at V and 3 bases at J, with 12 bases between. The CDR3 runs 15 residues.

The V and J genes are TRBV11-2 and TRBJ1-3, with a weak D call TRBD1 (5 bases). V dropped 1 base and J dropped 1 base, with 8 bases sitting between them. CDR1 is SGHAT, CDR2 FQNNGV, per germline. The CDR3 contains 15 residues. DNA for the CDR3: TGTGCCAGCAGCTTAGTTCGACAGTCTGGAAACACCATATATTTT. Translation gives CASSLVRQSGNTIYF.

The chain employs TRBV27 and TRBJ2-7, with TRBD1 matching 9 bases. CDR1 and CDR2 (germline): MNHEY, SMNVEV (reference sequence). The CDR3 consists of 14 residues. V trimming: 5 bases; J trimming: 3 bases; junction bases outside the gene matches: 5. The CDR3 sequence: CASSRGQGGYEQYF. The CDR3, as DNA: TGTGCCAGCAGTAGGGGACAGGGTGGCTACGAGCAGTACTTC.

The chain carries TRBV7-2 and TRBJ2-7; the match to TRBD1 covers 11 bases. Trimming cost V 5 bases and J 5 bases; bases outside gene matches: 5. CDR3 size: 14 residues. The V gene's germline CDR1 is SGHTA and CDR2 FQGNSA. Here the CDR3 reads CASSTRTGGDEQYF. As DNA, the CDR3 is TGTGCCAGCAGCACCCGGACAGGGGGCGACGAGCAGTACTTC.

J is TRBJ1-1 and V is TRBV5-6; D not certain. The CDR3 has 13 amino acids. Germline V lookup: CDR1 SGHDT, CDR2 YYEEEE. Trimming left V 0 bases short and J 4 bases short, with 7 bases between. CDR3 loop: CASSLVGSTEAFF. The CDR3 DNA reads TGTGCCAGCAGCTTGGTGGGTTCCACTGAAGCTTTCTTT.

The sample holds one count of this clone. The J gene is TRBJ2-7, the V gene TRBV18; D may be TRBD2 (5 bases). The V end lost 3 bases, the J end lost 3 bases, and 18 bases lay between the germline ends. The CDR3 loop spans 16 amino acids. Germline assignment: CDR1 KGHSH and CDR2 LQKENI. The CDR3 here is CASSPPPDSGFYEQYF. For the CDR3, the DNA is TGTGCCAGCTCACCGCCCCCCGACTCGGGGTTCTACGAGCAGTACTTC.

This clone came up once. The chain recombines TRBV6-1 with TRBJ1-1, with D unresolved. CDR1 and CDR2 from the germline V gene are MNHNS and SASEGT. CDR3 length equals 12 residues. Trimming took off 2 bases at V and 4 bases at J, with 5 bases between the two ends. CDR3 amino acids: CASSETTTEAFF. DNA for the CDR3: TGTGCCAGCAGTGAAACGACCACTGAAGCTTTCTTT.

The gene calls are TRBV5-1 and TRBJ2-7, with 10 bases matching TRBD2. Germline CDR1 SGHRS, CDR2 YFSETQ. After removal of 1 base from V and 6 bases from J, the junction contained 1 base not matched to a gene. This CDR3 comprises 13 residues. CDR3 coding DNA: TGCGCCAGCAGCTTGTCTAGCGGGAGCGAGCAGTACTTC. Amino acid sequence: CASSLSSGSEQYF. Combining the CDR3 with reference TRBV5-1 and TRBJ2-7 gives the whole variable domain KAGVTQTPRYLIKTRGQQVTLSCSPISGHRSVSWYQQTPGQGLQFLFEYFSETQRNKGNFPGRFSGRQFSNSRSEMNVSTLELGDSALYLCASSLSSGSEQYFGPGTRLTVT.

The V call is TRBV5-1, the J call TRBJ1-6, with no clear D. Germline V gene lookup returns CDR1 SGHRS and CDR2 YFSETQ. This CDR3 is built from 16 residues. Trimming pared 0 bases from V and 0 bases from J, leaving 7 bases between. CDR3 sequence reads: CASSLGSSSYNSPLHF. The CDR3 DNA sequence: TGCGCCAGCAGCTTGGGGTCTAGCTCCTATAATTCACCCCTCCACTTT.

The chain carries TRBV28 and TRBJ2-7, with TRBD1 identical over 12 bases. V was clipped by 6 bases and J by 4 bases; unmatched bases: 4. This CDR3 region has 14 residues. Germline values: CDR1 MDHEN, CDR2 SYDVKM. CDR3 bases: TGTGCCAGCAGGGGACAGGGGGCTCTGTACGAGCAGTACTTC. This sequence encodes CASRGQGALYEQYF.

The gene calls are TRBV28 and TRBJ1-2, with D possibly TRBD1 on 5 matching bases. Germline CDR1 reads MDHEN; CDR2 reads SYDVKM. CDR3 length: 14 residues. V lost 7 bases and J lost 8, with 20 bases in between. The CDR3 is CASNEPGRVTGYTF. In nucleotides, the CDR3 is TGTGCCAGCAATGAACCGGGACGGGTAACGGGCTACACCTTC.

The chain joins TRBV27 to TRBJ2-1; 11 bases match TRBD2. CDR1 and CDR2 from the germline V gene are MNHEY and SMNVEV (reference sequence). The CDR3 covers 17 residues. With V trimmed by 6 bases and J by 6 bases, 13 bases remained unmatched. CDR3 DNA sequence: TGTGCCAGCAGCCGGATAGCGGGAGGGGGAATGAGCAATGAGCAGTTCTTC. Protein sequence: CASSRIAGGGMSNEQFF.

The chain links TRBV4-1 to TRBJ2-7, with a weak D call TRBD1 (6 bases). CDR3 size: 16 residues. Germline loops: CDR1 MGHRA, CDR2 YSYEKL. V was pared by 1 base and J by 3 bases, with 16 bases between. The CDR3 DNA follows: TGCGCCAGCAGCCAAGTCCCTAACAGGGCGAACTACGAGCAGTACTTC. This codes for CASSQVPNRANYEQYF.

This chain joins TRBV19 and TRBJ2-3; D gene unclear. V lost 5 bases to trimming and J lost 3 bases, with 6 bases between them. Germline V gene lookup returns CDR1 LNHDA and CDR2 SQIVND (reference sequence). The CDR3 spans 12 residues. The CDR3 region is CASSAVTDTQYF. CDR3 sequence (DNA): TGTGCCAGTAGTGCGGTTACAGATACGCAGTATTTT. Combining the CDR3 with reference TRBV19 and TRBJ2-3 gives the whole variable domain DGGITQSPKYLFRKEGQNVTLSCEQNLNHDAMYWYRQDPGQGLRLIYYSQIVNDFQKGDIAEGYSVSREKKESFPLTVTSAQKNPTAFYLCASSAVTDTQYFGPGTRLTVL.

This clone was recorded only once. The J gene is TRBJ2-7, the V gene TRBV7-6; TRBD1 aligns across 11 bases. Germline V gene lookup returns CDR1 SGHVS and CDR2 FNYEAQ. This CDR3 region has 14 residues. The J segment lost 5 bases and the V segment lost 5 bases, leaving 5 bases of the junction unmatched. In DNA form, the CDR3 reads TGTGCCAGCAGCCTCGGGACAGGGGGGAACGAGCAGTACTTC. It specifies CASSLGTGGNEQYF.

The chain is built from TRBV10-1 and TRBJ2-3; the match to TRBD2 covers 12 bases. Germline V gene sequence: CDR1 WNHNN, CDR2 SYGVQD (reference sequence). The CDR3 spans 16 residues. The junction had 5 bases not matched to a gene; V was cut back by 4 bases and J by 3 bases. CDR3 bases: TGCGCCAGCAGTGGGACTAGCGGGATTCCAACAGATACGCAGTATTTT. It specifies CASSGTSGIPTDTQYF.

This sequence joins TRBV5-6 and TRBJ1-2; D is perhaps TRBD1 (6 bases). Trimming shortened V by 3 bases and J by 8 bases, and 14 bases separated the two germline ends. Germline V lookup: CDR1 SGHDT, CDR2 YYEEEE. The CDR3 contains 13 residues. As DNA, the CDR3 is TGTGCCAGCAGCTCCTATATGGGGGGCGGCTACACCTTC. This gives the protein CASSSYMGGGYTF.

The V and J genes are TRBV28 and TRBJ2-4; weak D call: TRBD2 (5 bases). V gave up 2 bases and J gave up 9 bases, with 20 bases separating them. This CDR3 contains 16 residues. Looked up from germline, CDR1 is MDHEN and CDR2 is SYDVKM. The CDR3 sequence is CASSLSGPTSTGIQYF. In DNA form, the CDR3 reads TGTGCCAGCAGTTTAAGCGGACCCACCAGTACGGGCATTCAGTACTTC.